Shown below are 29 T cell receptor beta chains from a single sample sequenced in a study of T cells expressing NK-cell markers. TCRdb reanalyzed the 5' RACE reads, giving one entry per CDR3 protein sequence and no DNA. Its table lists a few hundred thousand distinct CDR3 sequences. Sequencing used blood T cells: a sorted CD56 or NKG2C T cell subset, CD4+ or CD8+ T cells, or bulk PBMC T cells (not recorded which). These receptors all come from a man aged 18 to 35 in good health.

The chain couples TRBV11-2 to TRBJ2-5. Germline CDR1 is SGHAT and CDR2 is FQNNGV. This CDR3 spans 15 amino acids. The chain's CDR3 is CASSLAGFGEETQYF.

The rearrangement links TRBV6-1 to TRBJ2-3; TCRdb designates TRBD2, a call that cannot be tested without DNA. The CDR3 runs to 15 residues. Germline V gene lookup returns CDR1 MNHNS and CDR2 SASEGT. CDR3 region: CASREGGGTHDTQYF.

The chain combines TRBV20-1 with TRBJ2-6; TCRdb gives TRBD1 as the D gene, but with no DNA this cannot be confirmed. There are 18 residues in the CDR3. Germline CDR1 reads DFQATT; CDR2 reads SNEGSKA (reference sequence). The chain's CDR3 is CSARSPGQAVSGANVLTF.

This rearrangement joins TRBV20-1 to TRBJ2-1; the D gene TCRdb calls, TRBD1, cannot be checked with no DNA. Germline V gene data show CDR1 as DFQATT and CDR2 as SNEGSKA (reference sequence). This CDR3 is 14 amino acids long. Here the CDR3 reads CSARNGQGTHEQFF.

V usage is TRBV7-2 and J usage is TRBJ2-3; TCRdb indicates TRBD1, and absent DNA this call remains unverified. This CDR3 spans 15 amino acids. Germline V gene data show CDR1 as SGHTA and CDR2 as FQGNSA. CDR3 amino acids: CASSFLQGSADTQYF.

The chain carries TRBV5-1 and TRBJ2-3; no DNA is available, so the TRBD2 call from TCRdb remains unchecked. Germline CDR1 and CDR2: SGHRS and YFSETQ. This CDR3 is built from 16 residues. The CDR3: CASSLALAGGIDTQYF.

The chain combines TRBV20-1 with TRBJ2-7. The germline V gene has CDR1 DFQATT and CDR2 SNEGSKA (reference sequence). The CDR3 contains 13 residues. The CDR3 reads CSARVSEFNEQYF.

J is TRBJ2-3 and V is TRBV29-1; TCRdb names TRBD2, which stays unverified in the absence of DNA. This CDR3 has 13 amino acids. The germline V gene encodes CDR1 SQVTM and CDR2 ANQGSEA. The CDR3 reads CSARGRVTDTQYF.

This chain links TRBV29-1 with TRBJ1-1; TCRdb's D call of TRBD1 is untestable without DNA. The CDR3 extends over 13 amino acids. Germline-derived CDR1 and CDR2 are SQVTM and ANQGSEA. The CDR3 here is CSAVQGRGTEAFF.

The genes are TRBV20-1 and TRBJ2-3; the D gene TCRdb calls, TRBD2, cannot be checked with no DNA. CDR3 length: 15 amino acids. Germline CDR1 reads DFQATT; CDR2 reads SNEGSKA (reference sequence). CDR3 in amino acids: CSARDRRGWTDTQYF.

The chain has TRBV29-1 and TRBJ1-1; TCRdb's D call of TRBD1 is untestable without DNA. This CDR3 contains 14 residues. Per germline, CDR1 SQVTM and CDR2 ANQGSEA. CDR3 sequence: CSVRTGGATTEAFF.

The V and J genes are TRBV12-3 or TRBV12-4 and TRBJ2-4; TCRdb selects TRBD1, and the lack of DNA leaves this call unchecked. The CDR3 has 11 amino acids. CDR3 amino acids: CASRSWGIEYF.

This sequence joins TRBV15 and TRBJ2-5. This CDR3 has 13 residues. Per the germline V gene, CDR1 is LNHNV and CDR2 is YYDKDF (reference sequence). CDR3 residues: CATSRGHQETQYF.

V gene TRBV5-5 combines with J gene TRBJ1-1. The CDR3 is 15 residues long. From germline, CDR1 is SGHKS and CDR2 YYEKEE (reference sequence). CDR3 in amino acids: CASSLMGSQNTEAFF.

The chain couples TRBV7-2 to TRBJ2-3; with no DNA, the TCRdb D assignment of TRBD2 cannot be verified. Per germline, CDR1 SGHTA and CDR2 FQGNSA. The CDR3 contains 12 residues. The CDR3 protein is CASSLGGQGPYF.

This chain connects TRBV4-1 to TRBJ2-6; absent DNA, TCRdb's TRBD2 call cannot be checked. There are 18 residues in the CDR3. Looked up from germline, CDR1 is MGHRA and CDR2 is YSYEKL. CDR3 region: CASSLIAGGNSGANVLTF.

The chain couples TRBV6-1 to TRBJ2-5. CDR3 length: 13 amino acids. Germline V gene data show CDR1 as MNHNS and CDR2 as SASEGT. CDR3 sequence reads: CASRDPNSETQYF.

The chain is built from TRBV5-6 and TRBJ2-7; the TCRdb call, TRBD1, lacks DNA for checking. The CDR3 is 12 amino acids. The germline gives CDR1 SGHDT, CDR2 YYEEEE. CDR3 region: CAAGTGAYEQYF.

This chain links TRBV5-6 with TRBJ2-7; the TCRdb D gene call, TRBD1, has no DNA to confirm it. CDR3 length: 13 residues. Germline-derived CDR1 and CDR2 are SGHDT and YYEEEE. CDR3 amino acids: CASHPPWGLEQYF.

The chain has TRBV12-3 or TRBV12-4 and TRBJ1-6. There are 12 residues in the CDR3. This CDR3 is CASSHTESPLHF.

Here the CDR3 reads CASSRENFKRHGGSEQYF. The chain is built from TRBV6-1 and TRBJ2-7; no DNA is available, so the TRBD1 call from TCRdb remains unchecked. Germline-derived CDR1 and CDR2 are MNHNS and SASEGT. The CDR3 has 18 amino acids.

This rearrangement joins TRBV20-1 to TRBJ2-5; the D gene TCRdb calls, TRBD2, cannot be checked with no DNA. This CDR3 region has 14 residues. CDR1 is DFQATT and CDR2 is SNEGSKA in the germline V gene (reference sequence). CDR3 amino acids: CSARVSGSRQTQYF.

CDR3 in amino acids: CASSLRRGTGELFF. The chain is built from TRBV7-6 and TRBJ2-2; TCRdb's D call of TRBD1 is untestable without DNA. This CDR3 has 14 residues. Germline V gene data show CDR1 as SGHVS and CDR2 as FNYEAQ.

This chain joins TRBV28 and TRBJ2-7; TCRdb lists TRBD1, though no DNA is available to test this call. The CDR3 consists of 16 residues. Germline assignment: CDR1 MDHEN and CDR2 SYDVKM. The CDR3 is CASSPSGPGDTYEQYF.

This rearrangement joins TRBV29-1 to TRBJ2-7; no DNA is available, so the TRBD1 call from TCRdb remains unchecked. Germline-derived CDR1 and CDR2 are SQVTM and ANQGSEA. The CDR3 length is 13 residues. The CDR3: CSVITGSIYEQYF.

The chain has TRBV5-5 and TRBJ1-2. Germline V gene sequence: CDR1 SGHKS, CDR2 YYEKEE (reference sequence). The CDR3 covers 12 residues. The CDR3 loop reads CASSLGEEGYTF. The complete variable domain, with remaining parts taken from reference TRBV5-5 and TRBJ1-2, reads DAGVTQSPTHLIKTRGQQVTLRCSPISGHKSVSWYQQVLGQGPQFIFQYYEKEERGRGNFPDRFSARQFPNYSSELNVNALLLGDSALYLCASSLGEEGYTFGSGTRLTVV.

The chain recombines TRBV7-2 with TRBJ2-4; TCRdb reports TRBD1, a call that lacks DNA to check it against. The CDR3 length is 17 residues. Germline CDR1 SGHTA, CDR2 FQGNSA. The chain's CDR3 is CASSLSGQGRPKNIQYF.

The gene calls are TRBV5-6 and TRBJ1-5; with no DNA, the TCRdb D assignment of TRBD1 cannot be verified. Germline V gene lookup returns CDR1 SGHDT and CDR2 YYEEEE. The CDR3 loop spans 14 amino acids. CDR3 sequence reads: CASSIRVPASAQHF.

This chain connects TRBV4-2 to TRBJ2-1. The CDR3 has 16 residues. Germline loops: CDR1 LGHNA, CDR2 YNFKEQ. CDR3 amino acids: CASSLIWTESYNEQFF.